The next 22 T cell receptor beta chains were all read from a single sample in a study of T cells in Graves' hyperthyroidism and ophthalmopathy. Amplified regions were TCR beta CDR3 sequences from RNA transcripts. The study used the HTBI primer set for a first-round RT-PCR of the TCR CDR3. MiXCR, applied by TCRdb to the multiplex PCR reads, yields one record per CDR3 protein. The top ten clones hold 3% to 4.5% of a sample with 380,000 or so distinct CDR3 sequences, 19% of them seen once. The sample was blood. All receptors derive from a woman aged 18-29 years with Graves' hyperthyroidism.

This clonotype was found many times. This chain uses TRBV6-5 with TRBJ1-3; D is perhaps TRBD1 (6 bases). This CDR3 is built from 15 residues. Trimming shortened V by 6 bases and J by 2 bases, and 14 bases separated the two germline ends. The germline V gene encodes CDR1 MNHEY and CDR2 SVGAGI. The CDR3, as DNA: TGTGCCAGCAGGTCTTTGACAGGAGCTGGAAACACCATATATTTT. Its protein product is CASRSLTGAGNTIYF.

Ten or more counts support this clonotype. This chain links TRBV12-3 or TRBV12-4 with TRBJ1-2; maybe TRBD1 (5 bases). V lost 6 bases and J lost 6, with 14 bases in between. The CDR3 sequence is 13 residues long. CDR3 DNA sequence: TGTGCCAGCAGCCGCGGGACGGGGAATGGCTACACCTTC. As protein: CASSRGTGNGYTF.

In this sample, this clonotype turned up many times. This chain connects TRBV19 to TRBJ2-2; D is uncertain. CDR1 is LNHDA and CDR2 is SQIVND in the germline V gene (reference sequence). The CDR3 has 15 residues. V lost 3 bases and J 3 bases, leaving 11 bases between the germline ends. CDR3 region: CASSIIGRYTGELFF. For the CDR3, the DNA is TGTGCCAGTAGTATTATTGGCAGATACACCGGGGAGCTGTTTTTT.

The table lists this clonotype with many counts. V is TRBV2 and J is TRBJ1-2, with D perhaps TRBD1 (5 bases). Germline assignment: CDR1 SNHLY and CDR2 FYNNEI. This CDR3 is 14 amino acids long. Trimming took off 7 bases at V and 4 bases at J, with 16 bases between the two ends. CDR3: CASTAGPFGYGYTF. The CDR3 DNA is TGTGCCAGCACCGCGGGGCCGTTTGGCTATGGCTACACCTTC.

This clonotype has at least ten counts. V is TRBV20-1 and J is TRBJ1-2; D ambiguous. The CDR3 is made up of 13 amino acids. The V and J ends lost 1 base and 7 bases respectively, with 13 bases between them. Looked up from germline, CDR1 is DFQATT and CDR2 is SNEGSKA (reference sequence). The chain's CDR3 is CSARGGFRGGYTF. DNA for the CDR3: TGCAGTGCTAGAGGGGGTTTTCGGGGTGGCTACACCTTC.

In its sample, this clonotype was seen many times. This rearrangement joins TRBV3-1 to TRBJ1-2; 9 nucleotides line up with TRBD1. The ends lost 3 bases at V and 1 base at J; junction bases unmatched: 15. CDR3 size: 19 residues. Per germline, CDR1 LGHDT and CDR2 YNNKEL (reference sequence). CDR3 sequence reads: CASSHPKGQGDRFNYGYTF. The DNA for the CDR3 is TGTGCCAGCAGCCACCCTAAGGGACAGGGCGACCGGTTTAACTATGGCTACACCTTC.

This clonotype was observed at least ten times. This rearrangement joins TRBV12-3 or TRBV12-4 to TRBJ2-7; possible D gene TRBD2, 6 bases. The CDR3 has 14 amino acids. V dropped 5 bases and J dropped 2 bases, with 13 bases sitting between them. The CDR3 here is CASSLTGSTYEQYF. The CDR3 DNA is TGTGCCAGCAGTCTTACCGGGAGCACCTACGAGCAGTACTTC.

This clonotype showed up many times. The chain carries TRBV11-1 and TRBJ1-2, with a tentative D call TRBD1 (6 bases). This CDR3 contains 15 residues. The V and J ends lost 4 bases and 2 bases respectively, with 14 bases between them. Germline-derived CDR1 and CDR2 are SGHAT and FQDESV (reference sequence). The CDR3 DNA sequence: TGTGCCAGCAGCTCGGGACAATTTATCAACTATGGCTACACCTTC. Its translation: CASSSGQFINYGYTF.

The V and J genes are TRBV7-9 and TRBJ2-5; perhaps TRBD1 as D (6 bases). CDR3 length: 16 amino acids. The V end was cut by 6 bases, the J end by 5 bases, with 22 bases between. Germline CDR1 SEHNR, CDR2 FQNEAQ (reference sequence). CDR3 protein: CASSRAGAGARETQYF. CDR3 nucleotide sequence: TGTGCCAGCAGTCGGGCAGGGGCAGGGGCGCGGGAGACCCAGTACTTC. Complete variable domain (other parts from reference TRBV7-9 and TRBJ2-5): DTGVSQNPRHKITKRGQNVTFRCDPISEHNRLYWYRQTLGQGPEFLTYFQNEAQLEKSRLLSDRFSAERPKGSFSTLEIQRTEQGDSAMYLCASSRAGAGARETQYFGPGTRLLVL.

Many counts were recorded for this clonotype. The chain recombines TRBV7-8 with TRBJ1-1; TRBD1 matches 7 bases. The CDR3 consists of 15 residues. Trimming at V came to 3 bases and at J to 3 bases, leaving 7 bases not matched to a gene. CDR1 and CDR2 (germline): SGHVS, FQNEAQ. CDR3 nucleotides: TGTGCCAGCAGCTTCACTCGGGACAGTGACACTGAAGCTTTCTTT. It is translated as CASSFTRDSDTEAFF.

A few counts support this clonotype. The chain uses TRBV19 and TRBJ1-1, with 7 bases lining up with TRBD1. Trimming cost V 6 bases and J 3 bases; bases outside gene matches: 10. Germline V CDR1 and CDR2: LNHDA, SQIVND (reference sequence). The CDR3 spans 15 residues. CDR3 sequence (DNA): TGTGCCAGTAGGGAAAAGACAGGGCGGTACACTGAAGCTTTCTTT. It specifies CASREKTGRYTEAFF.

This clonotype was detected many times. The chain employs TRBV18 and TRBJ2-5; TRBD1 matches at 7 bases. The CDR3 is made up of 15 amino acids. The trim removed 2 bases at V and 3 bases at J, leaving 6 bases unmatched. Germline V CDR1 and CDR2: KGHSH, LQKENI. The CDR3 protein is CASSPKYGTEETQYF. The CDR3 DNA sequence: TGTGCCAGCTCACCAAAGTATGGGACAGAAGAGACCCAGTACTTC.

The V call is TRBV7-9, the J call TRBJ1-2, with unresolved D. The CDR3 is made up of 13 amino acids. Trimming took off 6 bases at V and 8 bases at J, with 16 bases between the two ends. Germline CDR1 SEHNR, CDR2 FQNEAQ (reference sequence). CDR3 sequence reads: CASSNGVFGGYTF. The CDR3 nucleotides read TGTGCCAGCAGTAATGGGGTTTTTGGCGGCTACACCTTC. Filled out from reference TRBV7-9 and TRBJ1-2, the complete variable domain reads DTGVSQNPRHKITKRGQNVTFRCDPISEHNRLYWYRQTLGQGPEFLTYFQNEAQLEKSRLLSDRFSAERPKGSFSTLEIQRTEQGDSAMYLCASSNGVFGGYTFGSGTRLTVV.

This clonotype was detected ten times or more. This chain uses TRBV10-3 with TRBJ2-7, with 9 bases fitting TRBD1. The CDR3 totals 14 residues. The V gene end was trimmed by 6 bases and the J gene end by 5 bases; junction bases not matched to a gene: 8. From germline, CDR1 is ENHRY and CDR2 SYGVKD. This CDR3 is CAISPGQGKNEQYF. The DNA of the CDR3 is TGTGCCATCAGCCCGGGACAGGGCAAGAACGAGCAGTACTTC.

This clonotype was picked up a small number of times. The chain's CDR3 is CASSWGVDTEAFF. The CDR3 DNA reads as TGTGCCAGCAGCTGGGGGGTAGACACTGAAGCTTTCTTT. This chain links TRBV7-9 with TRBJ1-1, with a possible D match to TRBD1 (5 bases). The CDR3 contains 13 residues. Germline CDR1 and CDR2: SEHNR and FQNEAQ (reference sequence). Trimming pared 4 bases from V and 3 bases from J, leaving 9 bases between.

The chain carries TRBV28 and TRBJ1-1; maybe TRBD1 (5 bases). Germline V gene data show CDR1 as MDHEN and CDR2 as SYDVKM. The V gene lost 5 bases and the J gene lost 1 base, with 17 bases spanning the gap. This CDR3 region has 16 residues. The chain's CDR3 is CASSDWPGLANTEAFF. For the CDR3, the DNA is TGTGCCAGCAGTGACTGGCCGGGACTTGCGAACACTGAAGCTTTCTTT.

This rearrangement joins TRBV6-1 to TRBJ2-7, with D possibly called TRBD1 or TRBD2 (5 bases each). The CDR3 length is 13 residues. CDR1 MNHNS and CDR2 SASEGT come from the germline V gene. Trimming left V 4 bases short and J 0 bases short, with 7 bases between. For the CDR3, the DNA is TGTGCCAGCAGTGGGGACGGCTCCTACGAGCAGTACTTC. Protein sequence: CASSGDGSYEQYF.

This clonotype was seen ten or more times. This chain links TRBV6-1 with TRBJ1-6; D is ambiguous. The CDR3 contains 14 residues. Trimming removed 5 bases from V and 7 bases from J, with 12 bases in between. Germline-derived CDR1 and CDR2 are MNHNS and SASEGT. The CDR3 coding sequence is TGTGCCAGCAGTACCGGACTGCTAAATTCACCCCTCCACTTT. This translates into CASSTGLLNSPLHF.

This clonotype was observed many times. The chain recombines TRBV6-5 with TRBJ1-5; weak D call: TRBD1 (5 bases). This CDR3 spans 16 amino acids. V was cut by 2 bases and J by 3 bases, with 14 bases left in between. Germline V lookup: CDR1 MNHEY, CDR2 SVGAGI. CDR3 protein: CASSYANYRNNQPQHF. The CDR3 DNA reads TGTGCCAGCAGTTACGCTAACTACAGGAACAATCAGCCCCAGCATTTT.

In this sample, this clonotype turned up many times. The V and J genes are TRBV24-1 and TRBJ2-5; D is undetermined. The CDR3 spans 12 residues. Per germline, CDR1 KGHDR and CDR2 SFDVKD. V was clipped by 1 base and J by 5 bases, with 4 bases between them. The CDR3 sequence: CATSDFFETQYF. CDR3 DNA sequence: TGTGCCACCAGTGATTTCTTCGAGACCCAGTACTTC.

This clonotype has more than one count but fewer than ten. This sequence may be a read error, since a much larger clone differs from it by one base. As the CDR3 is not closed by the conserved phenylalanine or tryptophan, this likely results from a read error. This CDR3 reads CASSLRQGIGYTY. The CDR3 bases are TGCGCCAGCAGCTTGCGACAGGGGATCGGCTACACCTAC. This rearrangement joins TRBV5-1 to TRBJ1-2; TRBD1 agrees at 8 bases. J was trimmed by 8 bases and V by 1 base; bases with no gene match: 4. Germline V gene lookup returns CDR1 SGHRS and CDR2 YFSETQ. CDR3 length: 13 residues.

At least ten counts were recorded for this clonotype. The V call is TRBV7-2, the J call TRBJ1-5; D remains ambiguous. This CDR3 spans 13 amino acids. The V end lost 1 base, the J end lost 7 bases, and 8 bases lay between the germline ends. Germline V gene lookup returns CDR1 SGHTA and CDR2 FQGNSA. Here the CDR3 reads CASSLVSGQPQHF. CDR3 coding DNA: TGTGCCAGCAGCTTAGTATCCGGGCAGCCCCAGCATTTT.